This T cell receptor (beta chain) appears in the sequencing data of a study of blood T cell repertoires in COVID-19. The wider study: Samples of COVID-19 (acute and convalescent) were obtained from the United States, Italy and Spain. Sources were T cells, B-cell-depleted T cells, or PBMCs; the material itself was cDNA or gDNA.

In the source study's methods: Using reference gene primer amplification, nucleated cell counts were estimated. Produced via immunoSEQ multiplex PCR; TCRdb's table is partial and in-frame only. V and J calls and clone size follow that table, whereas D and trimming were derived from the DNA. Among 200,000 to 250,000 clones, about 80% were seen once, and the ten largest hold about 2.9%. J lost 6 bases, V lost 0 bases, and 14 bases had no gene match. Germline V CDR1 and CDR2: LGHNT, FRNRAP. The CDR3 has 17 residues. The clonotype was recovered from a woman in her twenties or thirties who had recovered from COVID-19. The J gene is TRBJ2-7, the V gene TRBV12-5; 7 bases are shared with TRBD2. The sample comprised peripheral blood. The CDR3 sequence is CASGLVLTGGPSVEQYF. DNA for the CDR3: TGTGCTAGTGGTTTGGTACTGACGGGAGGTCCTTCGGTCGAGCAGTACTTC.